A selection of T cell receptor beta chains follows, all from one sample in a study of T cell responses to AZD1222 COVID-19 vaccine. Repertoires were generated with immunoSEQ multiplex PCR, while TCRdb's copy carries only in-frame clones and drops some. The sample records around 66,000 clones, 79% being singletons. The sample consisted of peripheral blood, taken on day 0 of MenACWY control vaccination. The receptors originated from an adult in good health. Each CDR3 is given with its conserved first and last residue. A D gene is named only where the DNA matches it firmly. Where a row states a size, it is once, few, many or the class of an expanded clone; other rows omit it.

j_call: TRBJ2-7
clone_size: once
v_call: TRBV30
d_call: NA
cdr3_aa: CAWSAKWVGQRDYEQYF
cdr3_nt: TGTGCCTGGAGTGCTAAATGGGTTGGACAGAGAGATTACGAGCAGTACTTC

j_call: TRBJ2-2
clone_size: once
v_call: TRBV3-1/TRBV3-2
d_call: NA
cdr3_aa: CASSRKVISTGELFF
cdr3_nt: TGTGCCAGCAGCCGAAAGGTGATTAGCACCGGGGAGCTGTTTTTT

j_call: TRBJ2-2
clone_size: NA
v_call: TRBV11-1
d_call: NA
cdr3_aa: CASSLKRFGAGELFF
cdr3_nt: TGTGCCAGCAGCTTGAAGCGCTTTGGGGCCGGGGAGCTGTTTTTT

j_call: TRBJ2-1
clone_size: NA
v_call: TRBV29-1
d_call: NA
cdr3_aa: CSVGNRLVSEQFF
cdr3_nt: TGCAGCGTTGGAAACCGACTAGTAAGTGAGCAGTTCTTC

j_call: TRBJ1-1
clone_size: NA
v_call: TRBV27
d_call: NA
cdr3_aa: CASSGVSSGSSTEAFF
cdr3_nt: TGTGCCAGCAGCGGGGTTTCTTCAGGGTCTAGCACTGAAGCTTTCTTT

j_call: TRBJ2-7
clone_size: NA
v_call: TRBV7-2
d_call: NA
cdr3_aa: CASSLLPAGTYEQYF
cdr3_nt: TGTGCCAGCAGCTTATTGCCTGCAGGTACCTACGAGCAGTACTTC

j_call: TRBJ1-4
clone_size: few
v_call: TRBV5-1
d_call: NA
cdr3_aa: CASSLGQDGEKLFF
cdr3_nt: TGCGCCAGCAGCTTGGGCCAGGACGGGGAAAAACTGTTTTTT

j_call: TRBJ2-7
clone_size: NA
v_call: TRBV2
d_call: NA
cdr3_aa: CASSELLGGTSYEQYF
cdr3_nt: TGTGCCAGCAGTGAATTGCTTGGGGGGACCTCCTACGAGCAGTACTTC

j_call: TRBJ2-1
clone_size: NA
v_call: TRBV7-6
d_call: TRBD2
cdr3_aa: CASSSGLAGNNEQFF
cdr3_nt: TGTGCCAGCAGCTCGGGACTAGCGGGTAACAATGAGCAGTTCTTC

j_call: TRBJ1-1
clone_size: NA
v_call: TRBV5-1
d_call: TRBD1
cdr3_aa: CASSPGSTGGGVNTEAFF
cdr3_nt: TGCGCCAGCAGCCCCGGATCCACAGGGGGCGGCGTGAACACTGAAGCTTTCTTT

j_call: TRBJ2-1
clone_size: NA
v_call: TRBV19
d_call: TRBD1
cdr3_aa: CASSLGQERNEQFF
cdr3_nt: TGTGCCAGTAGTTTAGGACAGGAGAGAAATGAGCAGTTCTTC

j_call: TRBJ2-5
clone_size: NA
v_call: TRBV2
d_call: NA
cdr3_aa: CASRASVQETQYF
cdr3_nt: TGTGCCAGCAGAGCCTCCGTACAAGAGACCCAGTACTTC

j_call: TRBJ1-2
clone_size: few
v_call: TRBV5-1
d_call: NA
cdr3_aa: CASSSQNPNYGYTF
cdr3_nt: TGCGCCAGCAGCTCCCAGAACCCTAACTATGGCTACACCTTC

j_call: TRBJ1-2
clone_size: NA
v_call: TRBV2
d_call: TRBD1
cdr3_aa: CASSRDRQWNGYTF
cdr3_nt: TGTGCCAGCAGCCGGGACAGGCAGTGGAATGGCTACACCTTC

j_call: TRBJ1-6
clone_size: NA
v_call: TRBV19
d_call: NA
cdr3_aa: CASSRQSYNSPLHF
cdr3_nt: TGTGCCAGTAGTAGGCAATCCTATAATTCACCCCTCCACTTT

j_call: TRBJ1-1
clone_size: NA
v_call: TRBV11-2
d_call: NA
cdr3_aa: CASSLDRTEAFF
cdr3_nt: TGTGCCAGCAGCTTAGATCGGACTGAAGCTTTCTTT

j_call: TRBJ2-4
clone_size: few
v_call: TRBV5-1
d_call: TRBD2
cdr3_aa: CASSLSGGSGGAATKNIQYF
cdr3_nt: TGCGCCAGCAGCTTGAGTGGAGGAAGCGGGGGGGCCGCAACCAAAAACATTCAGTACTTC

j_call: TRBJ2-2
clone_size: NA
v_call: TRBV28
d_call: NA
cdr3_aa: CASSLSARTGELFF
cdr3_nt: TGTGCCAGCAGTTTATCCGCGCGCACCGGGGAGCTGTTTTTT

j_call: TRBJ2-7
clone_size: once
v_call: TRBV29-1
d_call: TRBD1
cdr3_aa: CSITGGYEQYF
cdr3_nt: TGCAGCATAACAGGGGGCTACGAGCAGTACTTC

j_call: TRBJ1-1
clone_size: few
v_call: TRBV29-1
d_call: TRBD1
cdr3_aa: CSGGTVNTEAFF
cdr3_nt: TGCAGCGGCGGGACAGTGAACACTGAAGCTTTCTTT

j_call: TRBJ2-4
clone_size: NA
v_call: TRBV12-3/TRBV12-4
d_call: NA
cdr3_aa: CASTDDSNIQYF
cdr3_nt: TGTGCCAGCACCGACGACAGCAACATTCAGTACTTC

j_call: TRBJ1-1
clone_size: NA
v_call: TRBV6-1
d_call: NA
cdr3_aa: CASSEAGAVYTEAFF
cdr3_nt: TGTGCCAGCAGTGAAGCCGGTGCGGTTTACACTGAAGCTTTCTTT

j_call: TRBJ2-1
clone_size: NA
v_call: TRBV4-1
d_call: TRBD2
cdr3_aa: CASSQVWAGGSYNEQFF
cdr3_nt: TGCGCCAGCAGCCAAGTTTGGGCGGGAGGCTCCTACAATGAGCAGTTCTTC

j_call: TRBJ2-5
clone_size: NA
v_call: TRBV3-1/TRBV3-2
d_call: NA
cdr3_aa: CASSQGFQGRETQYF
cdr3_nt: TGTGCCAGCAGCCAAGGTTTCCAGGGACGGGAGACCCAGTACTTC

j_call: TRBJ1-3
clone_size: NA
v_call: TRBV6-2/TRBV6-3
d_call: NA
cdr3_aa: CASSYSGTEYF
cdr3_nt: TGTGCCAGCAGTTACTCTGGGACGGAATATTTT

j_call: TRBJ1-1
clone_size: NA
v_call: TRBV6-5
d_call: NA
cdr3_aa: CASSYGARYQAFF
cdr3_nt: TGTGCCAGCAGTTATGGGGCCCGCTATCAAGCTTTCTTT

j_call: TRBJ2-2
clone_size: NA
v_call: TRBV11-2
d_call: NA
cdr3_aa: CASSLVGGGVGELFF
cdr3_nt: TGTGCCAGCAGCTTAGTTGGGGGAGGAGTCGGGGAGCTGTTTTTT

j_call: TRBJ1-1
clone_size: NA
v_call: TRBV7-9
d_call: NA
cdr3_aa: CASSLAISRDPETEAFF
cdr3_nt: TGTGCCAGCAGCTTAGCAATTTCCAGGGACCCGGAAACTGAAGCTTTCTTT

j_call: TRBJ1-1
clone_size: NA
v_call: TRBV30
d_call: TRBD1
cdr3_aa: CAWSTLTGGTEAFF
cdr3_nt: TGTGCCTGGAGTACTTTGACAGGGGGGACTGAAGCTTTCTTT

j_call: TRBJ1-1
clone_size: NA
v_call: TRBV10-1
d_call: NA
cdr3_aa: CASSGDLNTEAFF
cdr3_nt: TGCGCCAGCAGTGGAGATTTGAACACTGAAGCTTTCTTT

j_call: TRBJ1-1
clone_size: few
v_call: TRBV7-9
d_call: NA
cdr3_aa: CASSLGDGDTEAFF
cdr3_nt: TGTGCCAGCAGCTTAGGGGATGGAGACACTGAAGCTTTCTTT

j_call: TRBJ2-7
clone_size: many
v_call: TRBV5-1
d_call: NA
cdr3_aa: CASSLEVEGEQYF
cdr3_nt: TGCGCCAGCAGCCTGGAAGTGGAGGGTGAGCAGTACTTC

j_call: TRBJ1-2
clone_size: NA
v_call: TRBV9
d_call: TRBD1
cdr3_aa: CASSVAPTTGTGADYGYTF
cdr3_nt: TGTGCCAGCAGCGTAGCTCCTACCACCGGGACAGGGGCCGACTATGGCTACACCTTC

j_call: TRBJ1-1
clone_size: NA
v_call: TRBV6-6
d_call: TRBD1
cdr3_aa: CASSGQGALSKAFF
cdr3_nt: TGTGCCAGCAGTGGACAGGGGGCGCTGTCGAAAGCTTTCTTT

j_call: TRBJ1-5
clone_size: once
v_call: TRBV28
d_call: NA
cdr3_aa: CASRLAGSNSNQPQHF
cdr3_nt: TGTGCCAGCAGGCTAGCCGGGAGTAATAGCAATCAGCCCCAGCATTTT